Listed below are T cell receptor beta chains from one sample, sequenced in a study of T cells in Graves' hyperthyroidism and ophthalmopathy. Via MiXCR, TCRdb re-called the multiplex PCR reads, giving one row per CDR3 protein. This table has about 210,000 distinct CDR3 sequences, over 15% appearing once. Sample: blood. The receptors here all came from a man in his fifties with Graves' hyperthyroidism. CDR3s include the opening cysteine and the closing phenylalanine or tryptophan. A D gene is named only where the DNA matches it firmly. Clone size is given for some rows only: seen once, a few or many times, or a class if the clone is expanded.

cdr3_aa: CASSEKGHAEQFF; cdr3_nt: TGTGCCAGCAGTGAAAAGGGACACGCTGAGCAGTTCTTC; j_call: TRBJ2-1; clone_size: medium-sized; d_call: .; v_call: TRBV6-1
cdr3_aa: CASRGTGRSSSTDTQYF; cdr3_nt: TGTGCCAGCAGGGGGACCGGGAGGTCGTCTAGCACAGATACGCAGTATTTT; j_call: TRBJ2-3; clone_size: many; d_call: TRBD2; v_call: TRBV12-3/TRBV12-4
cdr3_aa: CSVGLAGVYNEQFF; cdr3_nt: TGCAGCGTCGGACTAGCGGGAGTTTACAATGAGCAGTTCTTC; j_call: TRBJ2-1; clone_size: .; d_call: TRBD2; v_call: TRBV29-1
cdr3_aa: CASSDGQGIALAYNEQFF; cdr3_nt: TGTGCCAGCAGTGACGGACAGGGTATAGCATTAGCCTACAATGAGCAGTTCTTC; j_call: TRBJ2-1; clone_size: few; d_call: TRBD1; v_call: TRBV6-1
cdr3_aa: CASRSGTRPYEQYF; cdr3_nt: TGTGCCAGTAGGTCCGGGACCAGACCTTACGAGCAGTACTTC; j_call: TRBJ2-7; clone_size: .; d_call: .; v_call: TRBV19
cdr3_aa: CASSFHRGWTDTQYF; cdr3_nt: TGCGCCAGCAGCTTCCACAGGGGGTGGACAGATACGCAGTATTTT; j_call: TRBJ2-3; clone_size: .; d_call: TRBD1; v_call: TRBV5-1
cdr3_aa: CASSRPVGLGETQYF; cdr3_nt: TGTGCCAGCTCACGACCTGTGGGGCTAGGCGAGACCCAGTACTTC; j_call: TRBJ2-5; clone_size: many; d_call: .; v_call: TRBV18
cdr3_aa: CASSLGELVVTGELFF; cdr3_nt: TGCGCCAGCAGCTTGGGCGAACTAGTGGTTACCGGGGAGCTGTTTTTT; j_call: TRBJ2-2; clone_size: .; d_call: .; v_call: TRBV5-1
cdr3_aa: CASSPTLAGGTDTQYF; cdr3_nt: TGTGCCAGCAGCCCAACACTAGCGGGAGGCACAGATACGCAGTATTTT; j_call: TRBJ2-3; clone_size: many; d_call: TRBD2; v_call: TRBV11-2
cdr3_aa: CASSPPDSTNEKLFF; cdr3_nt: TGTGCCAGCTCACCACCCGATTCAACTAATGAAAAACTGTTTTTT; j_call: TRBJ1-4; clone_size: many; d_call: .; v_call: TRBV18
cdr3_aa: CASKGTANTEAFF; cdr3_nt: TGTGCCAGCAAAGGGACGGCAAACACTGAAGCTTTCTTT; j_call: TRBJ1-1; clone_size: many; d_call: .; v_call: TRBV27
cdr3_aa: CSARGTGDYNEQFF; cdr3_nt: TGCAGTGCTAGGGGGACAGGGGACTACAATGAGCAGTTCTTC; j_call: TRBJ2-1; clone_size: many; d_call: TRBD1; v_call: TRBV20-1
cdr3_aa: CASSEEKRGQFF; cdr3_nt: TGCGCCAGCAGTGAGGAAAAACGTGGGCAGTTCTTC; j_call: TRBJ2-1; clone_size: many; d_call: .; v_call: TRBV10-2
cdr3_aa: CASSPPGDRTEETQYF; cdr3_nt: TGTGCCAGCAGCCCGCCGGGGGACAGGACTGAAGAGACCCAGTACTTC; j_call: TRBJ2-5; clone_size: many; d_call: TRBD1; v_call: TRBV7-9
cdr3_aa: CATADRGYGYTF; cdr3_nt: TGTGCCACCGCCGACAGGGGCTATGGCTACACCTTC; j_call: TRBJ1-2; clone_size: many; d_call: TRBD1; v_call: TRBV28
cdr3_aa: CASSLGATNTQYF; cdr3_nt: TGTGCCAGCAGTTTAGGTGCAACTAATACGCAGTATTTT; j_call: TRBJ2-3; clone_size: many; d_call: .; v_call: TRBV28
cdr3_aa: CASQTSGSTDTQYF; cdr3_nt: TGCGCCAGTCAGACTAGCGGGAGTACAGATACGCAGTATTTT; j_call: TRBJ2-3; clone_size: few; d_call: TRBD2; v_call: TRBV5-1
cdr3_aa: CASSPPSTSVRYEQYF; cdr3_nt: TGTGCCAGCTCACCACCGTCTACTAGCGTAAGATACGAGCAGTACTTC; j_call: TRBJ2-7; clone_size: many; d_call: TRBD2; v_call: TRBV18
cdr3_aa: CASSGVAGGGAGELFF; cdr3_nt: TGTGCCAGCAGTGGTGTAGCGGGGGGTGGCGCCGGGGAGCTGTTTTTT; j_call: TRBJ2-2; clone_size: .; d_call: TRBD2; v_call: TRBV6-1
cdr3_aa: CAWSIMEGLAVYEQYF; cdr3_nt: TGTGCCTGGAGTATAATGGAGGGACTAGCGGTCTACGAGCAGTACTTC; j_call: TRBJ2-7; clone_size: .; d_call: TRBD2; v_call: TRBV30
cdr3_aa: CASSPVVHSGNTIYF; cdr3_nt: TGTGCCAGCAGCCCGGTCGTTCACTCTGGAAACACCATATATTTT; j_call: TRBJ1-3; clone_size: .; d_call: .; v_call: TRBV5-5
cdr3_aa: CASSLGQGPTREQYF; cdr3_nt: TGTGCCAGCAGTTTAGGCCAGGGTCCCACTCGGGAGCAGTACTTC; j_call: TRBJ2-7; clone_size: .; d_call: .; v_call: TRBV12-3/TRBV12-4
cdr3_aa: CASSSRLAGSYNEQFF; cdr3_nt: TGTGCCAGCAGCTCAAGACTAGCGGGATCCTACAATGAGCAGTTCTTC; j_call: TRBJ2-1; clone_size: many; d_call: TRBD2; v_call: TRBV7-9
cdr3_aa: CSVDNGRNYGYTF; cdr3_nt: TGCAGCGTTGATAATGGCAGGAACTATGGCTACACCTTC; j_call: TRBJ1-2; clone_size: few; d_call: .; v_call: TRBV29-1
cdr3_aa: CAWSVSGANTGELFF; cdr3_nt: TGTGCCTGGAGTGTAAGTGGGGCGAACACCGGGGAGCTGTTTTTT; j_call: TRBJ2-2; clone_size: few; d_call: .; v_call: TRBV30
cdr3_aa: CASRDSVGDTQYF; cdr3_nt: TGCGCCAGCCGGGACAGTGTCGGAGATACGCAGTATTTT; j_call: TRBJ2-3; clone_size: few; d_call: TRBD1; v_call: TRBV10-1
cdr3_aa: CASSYSMPGTSGFYQRTQYF; cdr3_nt: TGTGCCAGCAGTTACTCGATGCCCGGGACTAGCGGGTTCTACCAAAGGACTCAGTACTTC; j_call: TRBJ2-5; clone_size: .; d_call: TRBD2; v_call: TRBV6-2/TRBV6-3
cdr3_aa: CASSERTSGSYEQYF; cdr3_nt: TGTGCCAGCAGTGAAAGGACTAGCGGCAGCTACGAGCAGTACTTC; j_call: TRBJ2-7; clone_size: .; d_call: TRBD2; v_call: TRBV2
cdr3_aa: CASSSTNTGELFF; cdr3_nt: TGCGCCAGCAGCTCCACGAACACCGGGGAGCTGTTTTTT; j_call: TRBJ2-2; clone_size: few; d_call: .; v_call: TRBV5-1
cdr3_aa: CASSLVQGTNHETQYF; cdr3_nt: TGTGCCAGCAGCTTGGTACAGGGTACCAACCACGAGACCCAGTACTTC; j_call: TRBJ2-5; clone_size: few; d_call: .; v_call: TRBV5-6
cdr3_aa: CASSQVQGIGGYTF; cdr3_nt: TGCGCCAGCAGCCAAGTACAGGGAATCGGGGGCTACACCTTC; j_call: TRBJ1-2; clone_size: few; d_call: .; v_call: TRBV4-3
cdr3_aa: CASSSHRDRAYRDTQYF; cdr3_nt: TGTGCCAGCAGCTCGCACCGGGACAGGGCCTACCGGGATACGCAGTATTTT; j_call: TRBJ2-3; clone_size: many; d_call: TRBD1; v_call: TRBV7-9
cdr3_aa: CASGAGGPIGELFF; cdr3_nt: TGTGCCAGTGGGGCGGGAGGGCCGATCGGGGAGCTGTTTTTT; j_call: TRBJ2-2; clone_size: few; d_call: TRBD2; v_call: TRBV12-3/TRBV12-4
cdr3_aa: CASSLNGELFF; cdr3_nt: TGTGCCAGCAGTTTAAACGGGGAGCTGTTTTTT; j_call: TRBJ2-2; clone_size: many; d_call: .; v_call: TRBV28
cdr3_aa: CASSSPGGSTEAFF; cdr3_nt: TGTGCCAGCAGCTCACCAGGGGGGTCCACTGAAGCTTTCTTT; j_call: TRBJ1-1; clone_size: many; d_call: TRBD1; v_call: TRBV5-4
cdr3_aa: CASSSIYRDTDGYTF; cdr3_nt: TGTGCCAGCTCATCGATATATCGGGACACAGATGGCTACACCTTC; j_call: TRBJ1-2; clone_size: many; d_call: .; v_call: TRBV18